These 22 T cell receptor beta chains were sequenced from one sample in a study of blood T cell repertoires in COVID-19. Profiling relied on immunoSEQ multiplex PCR, and the TCRdb table lists in-frame clones only, not all of them. The data show approximately 54,000 clones, 90% seen once. Source material: peripheral blood. These receptors came from a man aged 50 to 60 with acute or convalescent COVID-19.

The chain employs TRBV6-1 and TRBJ2-3; tentatively, D is TRBD2 (6 bases). The CDR3 consists of 16 residues. V was trimmed by 2 bases and J by 1 base, leaving 13 bases between them. Germline values: CDR1 MNHNS, CDR2 SASEGT. The CDR3 nucleotides are TGTGCCAGCAGTGAAAGCGGCGGGACCCGCACAGATACGCAGTATTTT. Translated: CASSESGGTRTDTQYF.

This chain links TRBV10-2 with TRBJ2-7; the D is unclear. This CDR3 is built from 12 residues. Germline V gene sequence: CDR1 WSHSY, CDR2 SAAADI. V gave up 4 bases and J gave up 0 bases, with 4 bases separating them. The DNA of the CDR3 is TGCGCCAGCAGTGTTAGCTCCTACGAGCAGTACTTC. Translating gives CASSVSSYEQYF.

The chain combines TRBV9 with TRBJ2-5, with TRBD2 identical over 11 bases. Germline CDR1 reads SGDLS; CDR2 reads YYNGEE. CDR3 length: 16 amino acids. V lost 1 base to trimming and J lost 4 bases; unmatched junction nucleotides: 6. For the CDR3, the DNA is TGTGCCAGCAGCGTAACGTTAGCGGGAGGGGGAGAGACCCAGTACTTC. Translated: CASSVTLAGGGETQYF.

This chain connects TRBV18 to TRBJ2-1; 11 bases match TRBD1. V gave up 4 bases and J gave up 9 bases; unmatched junction bases: 8. CDR1 KGHSH and CDR2 LQKENI come from the germline V gene. This CDR3 spans 15 amino acids. The CDR3 spells CASSHRTGGYGEQFF. Written as DNA, the CDR3 is TGTGCCAGCTCACATAGGACAGGGGGCTACGGTGAGCAGTTCTTC.

V usage is TRBV11-3 and J usage is TRBJ1-2; D not certain. Trimming stripped 0 bases from V and 7 bases from J, with 9 bases between. CDR3 length equals 13 residues. Germline lookup yields CDR1 SGHNT and CDR2 YENEEA. Here the CDR3 DNA reads TGTGCCAGCAGCTTAGAAGGGAGTGGTGGCTACACCTTC. The encoded protein is CASSLEGSGGYTF.

There are a few counts of this clone. The J gene is TRBJ2-1, the V gene TRBV24-1; a possible D gene is TRBD1 (5 bases). The V end lost 2 bases, the J end lost 4 bases, and 8 bases lay between the germline ends. CDR3 length: 14 residues. Germline lookup yields CDR1 KGHDR and CDR2 SFDVKD. CDR3 loop: CATSDSRGYNEQFF. The CDR3 nucleotides read TGTGCCACCAGTGATTCAAGGGGTTACAATGAGCAGTTCTTC.

This chain joins TRBV2 and TRBJ1-1; D is unclear. Germline CDR1 is SNHLY and CDR2 is FYNNEI. The CDR3 is 13 residues long. Trimming pared 3 bases from V and 8 bases from J, leaving 13 bases between. CDR3 in DNA: TGTGCCAGCAGTGATCTTGCAGGTTTGGAAGCTTTCTTT. This gives the protein CASSDLAGLEAFF. Together with reference TRBV2 and TRBJ1-1, the CDR3 gives the full variable domain: EPEVTQTPSHQVTQMGQEVILRCVPISNHLYFYWYRQILGQKVEFLVSFYNNEISEKSEIFDDQFSVERPDGSNFTLKIRSTKLEDSAMYFCASSDLAGLEAFFGQGTRLTVV.

The V gene is TRBV11-3, the J gene TRBJ2-2; TRBD1 matches at 8 bases. CDR1 and CDR2 from the germline V gene are SGHNT and YENEEA. CDR3 length: 15 amino acids. J gave up 7 bases and V 3 bases, and 7 bases lay outside the gene matches. CDR3 coding DNA: TGTGCCAGCAGCTTCAGGGGGCAGGAAGGCGGGGAGCTGTTTTTT. Translated, it gives CASSFRGQEGGELFF.

The chain joins TRBV5-1 to TRBJ1-4; 8 nucleotides match TRBD1. With 3 bases clipped from V and 8 bases from J, the junction kept 6 bases outside the gene matches. Germline lookup yields CDR1 SGHRS and CDR2 YFSETQ. The length of the CDR3 is 14 residues. For the CDR3, the DNA is TGCGCCAGCAGCTCCACAGGGGGTGGAGAAAAACTGTTTTTT. This translates into CASSSTGGGEKLFF.

V gene TRBV15 combines with J gene TRBJ2-4; TRBD1 agrees at 11 bases. CDR1 LNHNV and CDR2 YYDKDF come from the germline V gene (reference sequence). The CDR3 totals 16 residues. V trimming: 1 base; J trimming: 8 bases; junction bases outside the gene matches: 7. CDR3 loop: CATSRGTGGGVDIQYF. CDR3 bases: TGTGCCACCAGCAGAGGGACAGGGGGCGGAGTGGACATTCAGTACTTC.

The V and J genes are TRBV9 and TRBJ2-3; 9 nucleotides match TRBD2. V lost 4 bases and J lost 4; bases outside the gene matches: 10. This CDR3 comprises 16 residues. Germline CDR1 is SGDLS and CDR2 is YYNGEE. This CDR3 reads CASSPFAGGPADTQYF. In nucleotides, the CDR3 is TGTGCCAGCAGCCCCTTTGCGGGAGGGCCCGCAGATACGCAGTATTTT.

The V call is TRBV5-1, the J call TRBJ1-6; tentative D call: TRBD1 (6 bases). The CDR3 length is 14 residues. Trimming stripped 2 bases from V and 5 bases from J, with 8 bases between. Germline CDR1 reads SGHRS; CDR2 reads YFSETQ. CDR3 in DNA: TGCGCCAGCAGCTTACAGGGAAATAATTCACCCCTCCACTTT. It yields the protein CASSLQGNNSPLHF.

The chain uses TRBV11-2 and TRBJ1-2; possible D gene TRBD1, 5 bases. The CDR3 has 14 amino acids. Trimming pared 0 bases from V and 4 bases from J, leaving 9 bases between. Germline-derived CDR1 and CDR2 are SGHAT and FQNNGV. The DNA for the CDR3 is TGTGCCAGCAGCTTAGATGGCAGGGCCTATGGCTACACCTTC. This sequence encodes CASSLDGRAYGYTF.

The rearrangement joins TRBV12-3 or TRBV12-4 to TRBJ1-6; TRBD1 matches at 7 bases. The length of the CDR3 is 13 residues. With V trimmed by 7 bases and J by 10 bases, 7 bases remained unmatched. The CDR3: CASKGQGDSPLHF. The CDR3 DNA sequence: TGTGCCAGCAAGGGCCAGGGGGACTCACCCCTCCACTTT.

The chain has TRBV18 and TRBJ2-1, with a tentative D call TRBD1 (6 bases). Trimming stripped 0 bases from V and 9 bases from J, with 27 bases between. The CDR3 is 19 residues long. CDR1 is KGHSH and CDR2 is LQKENI in the germline V gene. In DNA, the CDR3 is TGTGCCAGCTCACCACCGGGGACACGGGAACTTTTCAGACAAGCTGAGCAGTTCTTC. Translating it yields CASSPPGTRELFRQAEQFF.

The chain carries TRBV5-1 and TRBJ2-1, with D perhaps matching TRBD2 (5 bases). The CDR3 sequence is 15 residues long. Looked up from germline, CDR1 is SGHRS and CDR2 is YFSETQ. Trimming pared 3 bases from V and 5 bases from J, leaving 15 bases between. The CDR3 DNA follows: TGCGCCAGCAGCTCACCCGGGCTAGCCGACAATGAGCAGTTCTTC. Its translation: CASSSPGLADNEQFF.

This rearrangement joins TRBV30 to TRBJ1-1, with D tentatively TRBD1 (5 bases). The CDR3 runs 14 residues. CDR1 GTSNPN and CDR2 SVGIG come from the germline V gene (reference sequence). V lost 5 bases and J 5 bases, leaving 18 bases between the germline ends. The CDR3 coding sequence is TGTGCCTGGTGCCACCTAACGGGGGGGACTGAAGCTTTCTTT. Protein product: CAWCHLTGGTEAFF.

This clone was recorded once. The chain is built from TRBV24-1 and TRBJ2-1; D remains ambiguous. The V gene's germline CDR1 is KGHDR and CDR2 SFDVKD. The CDR3 loop spans 11 amino acids. V was trimmed by 5 bases and J by 10 bases, leaving 8 bases between them. The CDR3 region has the DNA TGTGCCACCAGTGCCCTATCCGAGCAGTTCTTC. This gives the protein CATSALSEQFF.

For the CDR3, the DNA is TGTGCCAGTACCACCGAAAGGGGTACTGAAGCTTTCTTT. Its protein is CASTTERGTEAFF. This chain uses TRBV19 with TRBJ1-1; TRBD1 might be the D (5 bases). The CDR3 extends over 13 amino acids. Between the trimmed V and J ends, which lost 7 bases and 5 bases, there was a span of 14 bases. The V gene's germline CDR1 is LNHDA and CDR2 SQIVND (reference sequence).

This chain connects TRBV2 to TRBJ1-2, with 9 nucleotides matching TRBD1. The germline V gene has CDR1 SNHLY and CDR2 FYNNEI. With V trimmed by 6 bases and J by 4 bases, 9 bases remained unmatched. There are 15 residues in the CDR3. The CDR3 region is CASSVQGAQIYGYTF. CDR3 in DNA: TGTGCCAGCAGCGTACAGGGGGCGCAGATCTATGGCTACACCTTC.

The V call is TRBV5-1, the J call TRBJ1-5, with D perhaps matching TRBD1 (5 bases). Germline V gene lookup returns CDR1 SGHRS and CDR2 YFSETQ. This CDR3 region has 13 residues. The germline V and J ends were trimmed by 0 bases and 7 bases, with 8 bases remaining between them. Written as DNA, the CDR3 is TGCGCCAGCAGCTTGGGGGGCGGCCAGCCCCAGCATTTT. Encoded protein: CASSLGGGQPQHF.

V is TRBV5-1 and J is TRBJ2-5; the match to TRBD2 covers 7 bases. Germline assignment: CDR1 SGHRS and CDR2 YFSETQ. After removal of 4 bases from V and 5 bases from J, the junction contained 5 bases not matched to a gene. This CDR3 is built from 13 residues. The chain's CDR3 is CASSRRERETQYF. The CDR3 DNA sequence: TGCGCCAGCAGCCGGCGGGAGCGGGAGACCCAGTACTTC.